This T cell receptor beta chain was captured in a study of blood T cell repertoires in COVID-19. The wider study: The United States, Italy and Spain supplied acute and convalescent COVID-19 samples. From T cells, B-cell-depleted T cells, or PBMCs came the material, which was cDNA or gDNA.

Per the study methods: Reference gene primers were amplified, and this amplification served to estimate nucleated cell counts. Clones were read by immunoSEQ multiplex PCR, and TCRdb kept only the in-frame ones, dropping some. D and trimming come from the DNA, and the V and J calls and clone size come from that table. Of 110,000 to 150,000 clones in the sample, 80% to 90% were seen once. Germline V gene lookup returns CDR1 SGHAT and CDR2 FQNNGV. J lost 5 bases, V lost 4 bases, and 7 bases had no gene match. This CDR3 is built from 15 residues. Specimen: peripheral blood. The chain carries TRBV11-2 and TRBJ2-2; TRBD1 matches at 7 bases. The receptor comes from a woman in her sixties with active COVID-19. CDR3 sequence: CASSWAPTGTGELFF. In DNA form, the CDR3 reads TGTGCCAGCAGCTGGGCCCCGACAGGGACCGGGGAGCTGTTTTTT.